The clone carrying this TCR beta chain was seen a few times. This entry belongs to a study of blood T cells in healthy people across ages. Germline V gene data show CDR1 as MNHEY and CDR2 as SVGEGT. This CDR3 region has 14 residues. V was trimmed by 5 bases and J by 7 bases, leaving 17 bases between them. PCR was performed a second time for about 7 to 12 cycles using a sample-barcoded 5' primer and a J-beta primer mix. Each CDR3 protein gets one entry after TCRdb re-called the 5' RACE reads with MiXCR. In the table there are more than 800,000 distinct CDR3 sequences, more than 25% of which are singletons.

This chain uses TRBV6-2 or TRBV6-3 with TRBJ1-1; TRBD1 might be the D (6 bases). The origin of this receptor is a woman aged 80 or over in good health. The source material was blood. CDR3 in DNA: TGTGCCAGCAGTCTATTCCGGGACACAGGTGAAGCTTTCTTT. It specifies CASSLFRDTGEAFF.